A single sample gave rise to the 28 T cell receptor beta chains below, sequenced in a study of shared clonotypes between healthy human individuals. Clones were read by immunoSEQ multiplex PCR, and TCRdb kept only the in-frame ones, dropping some. The sample has over a million clones, about 80% seen once; the top ten hold around 0.47%. Sequencing was performed on memory CD4+ T cells from PBMCs. The subset denotes: CD45RA-negative fraction. The receptors were sampled from a man aged 18 to 30 in good health. Some clones in this sample may be carry-over from other donors' samples.

Comment on this clone: The same CDR3 can be traced to other DNA sequences in this sample. This sequence joins TRBV9 and TRBJ2-3, with D hard to call. V gave up 0 bases and J gave up 2 bases, with 4 bases separating them. The CDR3 is 13 amino acids. CDR1 SGDLS and CDR2 YYNGEE come from the germline V gene. The CDR3 here is CASSVDSTDTQYF. The CDR3 bases are TGTGCCAGCAGCGTAGACTCCACAGATACGCAGTATTTT.

CDR3 sequence reads: CASSISGTASYEQYF. CDR3 DNA sequence: TGTGCCAGCAGCATTAGCGGGACGGCGTCCTACGAGCAGTACTTC. The chain joins TRBV5-4 to TRBJ2-7; TRBD2 aligns across 8 bases. This CDR3 region has 15 residues. Germline V gives CDR1 SGHNT, CDR2 YYREEE (reference sequence). V shed 4 bases, J shed 1 base, and the junction held 7 bases outside the gene matches.

There are a few counts of this clone. The gene calls are TRBV5-4 and TRBJ1-1; D is uncertain. V was shortened by 2 bases and J by 5 bases, with 7 bases between the two germline ends. CDR1 and CDR2 from the germline V gene are SGHNT and YYREEE (reference sequence). This CDR3 is built from 12 residues. CDR3 bases: TGTGCCAGCAGCTTCCCGGGGACTGAAGCTTTCTTT. It translates to CASSFPGTEAFF.

V usage is TRBV5-5 and J usage is TRBJ2-5; D is unclear. V dropped 4 bases and J dropped 3 bases, with 13 bases sitting between them. Germline assignment: CDR1 SGHKS and CDR2 YYEKEE (reference sequence). This CDR3 contains 14 residues. The CDR3 loop reads CASSPPGFEETQYF. The CDR3 region has the DNA TGTGCCAGCAGCCCCCCGGGCTTCGAAGAGACCCAGTACTTC.

The genes are TRBV7-2 and TRBJ2-3; D perhaps matches TRBD2 (5 bases). Germline V gene data show CDR1 as SGHTA and CDR2 as FQGNSA. Trimming took 2 bases from V and 2 from J, leaving 11 bases between them. CDR3 size: 15 residues. CDR3 sequence: CASSLTRDATDTQYF. CDR3 nucleotide sequence: TGTGCCAGCAGCTTAACTAGGGATGCCACAGATACGCAGTATTTT.

The chain combines TRBV7-9 with TRBJ2-2; D gene ambiguous. Trimming cost V 1 base and J 6 bases, with 12 bases left between them. Germline CDR1 reads SEHNR; CDR2 reads FQNEAQ (reference sequence). The CDR3 sequence is 15 residues long. The CDR3 DNA sequence: TGTGCCAGCAGCTTAGTATTAGGTGGATCCGGGGAGCTGTTTTTT. Amino acids: CASSLVLGGSGELFF.

The chain carries TRBV28 and TRBJ1-3; D remains unclear. CDR1 is MDHEN and CDR2 is SYDVKM in the germline V gene. V was cut by 1 base and J by 0 bases, with 4 bases left in between. The CDR3 loop spans 14 amino acids. CDR3 in amino acids: CASSLSSSGNTIYF. CDR3 DNA: TGTGCCAGCAGTTTATCAAGCTCTGGAAACACCATATATTTT.

The genes are TRBV20-1 and TRBJ2-5; D not certain. V lost 6 bases, J lost 5 bases, and 10 bases lay in between. The CDR3 runs to 11 residues. Germline V gene sequence: CDR1 DFQATT, CDR2 SNEGSKA (reference sequence). The CDR3: CSAQRLETQYF. CDR3 coding DNA: TGCAGTGCCCAGCGTTTGGAGACCCAGTACTTC.

The chain uses TRBV19 and TRBJ2-1; the match to TRBD2 covers 9 bases. With V trimmed by 7 bases and J by 2 bases, 15 bases remained unmatched. The CDR3 is 18 residues long. CDR1 and CDR2 (germline): LNHDA, SQIVND (reference sequence). CDR3 nucleotide sequence: TGTGCCAGTAAGGAGGGCGGGAGGGCCGGTAGGACCTACAATGAGCAGTTCTTC. Translating gives CASKEGGRAGRTYNEQFF. Supplemented by reference TRBV19 and TRBJ2-1, the full variable domain reads DGGITQSPKYLFRKEGQNVTLSCEQNLNHDAMYWYRQDPGQGLRLIYYSQIVNDFQKGDIAEGYSVSREKKESFPLTVTSAQKNPTAFYLCASKEGGRAGRTYNEQFFGPGTRLTVL.

Concerning this clone: It may be a read error: a sequence one base away is much more abundant. In the same sample, other DNA sequences code for this CDR3. The chain is built from TRBV2 and TRBJ1-1, with D possibly being TRBD1 (6 bases). The germline CDR1 and CDR2 sequences are SNHLY and FYNNEI. This CDR3 region has 14 residues. The CDR3 reads CASSKETGSREAFF. For the CDR3, the DNA is TGTGCCAGCAGTAAAGAAACAGGGAGTAGGGAAGCTTTCTTC.

V is TRBV5-6 and J is TRBJ1-4, with TRBD1 matching over 7 bases. Germline CDR1 SGHDT, CDR2 YYEEEE. Trimming cost V 1 base and J 4 bases; bases outside gene matches: 7. The CDR3 spans 16 residues. The CDR3, as DNA: TGTGCCAGCAGCTTGCTCCGGGACAGCTATAATGAAAAACTGTTTTTT. Its protein product is CASSLLRDSYNEKLFF.

This clone was seen ten or more times. The chain recombines TRBV2 with TRBJ1-2, with TRBD1 matching 11 bases. The V gene's germline CDR1 is SNHLY and CDR2 FYNNEI. CDR3 length equals 14 residues. V lost 7 bases, J lost 3 bases, and 4 bases stayed unmatched. The DNA of the CDR3 is TGTGCCAGCACCGGACAGGGGGCGGACTATGGCTACACCTTC. Translation: CASTGQGADYGYTF. The complete variable domain, with remaining parts taken from reference TRBV2 and TRBJ1-2, reads EPEVTQTPSHQVTQMGQEVILRCVPISNHLYFYWYRQILGQKVEFLVSFYNNEISEKSEIFDDQFSVERPDGSNFTLKIRSTKLEDSAMYFCASTGQGADYGYTFGSGTRLTVV.

V gene TRBV27 combines with J gene TRBJ2-7; D is possibly TRBD1 (6 bases). From germline, CDR1 is MNHEY and CDR2 SMNVEV (reference sequence). Trimming took off 6 bases at V and 2 bases at J, with 11 bases between the two ends. The CDR3 has 13 amino acids. CDR3 in DNA: TGTGCCAGCAGACCGGGACACGCCTACGAGCAGTACTTC. This encodes CASRPGHAYEQYF.

The V gene is TRBV25-1, the J gene TRBJ2-7; no firm D call. The length of the CDR3 is 11 residues. Germline lookup yields CDR1 MGHDK and CDR2 SYGVNS. The germline V and J ends were trimmed by 8 bases and 6 bases, with 11 bases remaining between them. As DNA, the CDR3 is TGTGCCAGCCGTTCCGTTCGCGAGCAGTACTTC. This translates into CASRSVREQYF.

This clone was counted only a few times. The chain joins TRBV5-1 to TRBJ1-1; D ambiguous. The CDR3 is made up of 13 amino acids. Germline values: CDR1 SGHRS, CDR2 YFSETQ. V shed 1 base and J shed 1 base, with 5 bases lying between them. The CDR3 DNA is TGCGCCAGCAGCTTGTACAGGAACACTGAAGCTTTCTTT. Protein product: CASSLYRNTEAFF.

The chain links TRBV5-6 to TRBJ2-3; TRBD2 might be the D (5 bases). V gave up 9 bases and J gave up 4 bases, with 15 bases separating them. This CDR3 region has 13 residues. From germline, CDR1 is SGHDT and CDR2 YYEEEE. CDR3 sequence (DNA): TGTGCCACCCAGCTTGGGAGTTCAGATACGCAGTATTTT. Its translation: CATQLGSSDTQYF.

The gene calls are TRBV29-1 and TRBJ2-1, with 12 nucleotides matching TRBD2. Trimming at V came to 4 bases and at J to 7 bases, leaving 17 bases not matched to a gene. The CDR3 is 18 residues long. Per germline, CDR1 SQVTM and CDR2 ANQGSEA. CDR3 sequence: CSVAGLAGGPVMGNEQFF. CDR3 nucleotides: TGCAGCGTTGCCGGGCTAGCGGGAGGGCCTGTGATGGGGAATGAGCAGTTCTTC.

The CDR3 DNA follows: TGTGCCAGCAGCGGGATGACAGGGGCGAACACCGGGGAGCTGTTTTTT. This encodes CASSGMTGANTGELFF. This sequence joins TRBV5-4 and TRBJ2-2; 8 positions match TRBD1. V lost 4 bases, J lost 0 bases, and 5 bases stayed unmatched. The length of the CDR3 is 16 residues. The V gene's germline CDR1 is SGHNT and CDR2 YYREEE (reference sequence).

The CDR3 spells CASSQTAYRDIEEQYF. Written as DNA, the CDR3 is TGCGCCAGCAGCCAGACGGCCTACCGGGACATTGAAGAGCAGTACTTC. The rearrangement joins TRBV4-3 to TRBJ2-7; a weak D match, TRBD1 (6 bases). Trimming removed 3 bases at V and 7 bases at J, with 22 bases between. The germline CDR1 and CDR2 sequences are LGHNA and YSLEER. CDR3 size: 16 residues.

The CDR3: CASSQLTGEAFF. Here the CDR3 DNA reads TGTGCCAGCAGCCAGCTGACAGGAGAAGCTTTCTTT. V usage is TRBV4-2 and J usage is TRBJ1-1, with D possibly matching TRBD1 (6 bases). Trimming took off 3 bases at V and 8 bases at J, with 10 bases between the two ends. Germline-derived CDR1 and CDR2 are LGHNA and YNFKEQ. The CDR3 runs 12 residues.

This chain links TRBV29-1 with TRBJ1-2; no firm D call. Trimming took off 0 bases at V and 8 bases at J, with 7 bases between the two ends. Germline V gene data show CDR1 as SQVTM and CDR2 as ANQGSEA. The CDR3 has 11 amino acids. The CDR3 region has the DNA TGCAGCGTTGAAGATCTCAGGGGCTACACCTTC. Translation gives CSVEDLRGYTF.

In its sample, this clone was seen many times. The chain employs TRBV28 and TRBJ1-5, with 8 nucleotides matching TRBD1. Per the germline V gene, CDR1 is MDHEN and CDR2 is SYDVKM. CDR3 length: 17 amino acids. Unmatched junction bases numbered 6, after V lost 2 bases and J lost 0 bases. CDR3 coding DNA: TGTGCCAGCAGTTTACGTGGACAGGGATATAGCAATCAGCCCCAGCATTTT. This gives the protein CASSLRGQGYSNQPQHF.

V usage is TRBV19 and J usage is TRBJ1-4; the D is unclear. V lost 5 bases and J 8 bases, leaving 6 bases between the germline ends. The CDR3 spans 11 residues. In germline, CDR1 is LNHDA, CDR2 SQIVND (reference sequence). In DNA form, the CDR3 reads TGTGCCAGTAGTTTGGAAGAAAAACTGTTTTTT. This encodes CASSLEEKLFF.

Notes on this clone: The sample holds other DNA sequences that translate to the same CDR3. This chain uses TRBV4-1 with TRBJ2-7; 10 positions agree with TRBD2. CDR3 size: 15 residues. CDR1 is MGHRA and CDR2 is YSYEKL in the germline V gene. V trimming: 1 base; J trimming: 3 bases; junction bases outside the gene matches: 3. CDR3 in DNA: TGCGCCAGCAGCCAAGTATTAGCGGGAGGCTACGAGCAGTACTTC. Its translation: CASSQVLAGGYEQYF.

CDR3 DNA: TGCGCCAGCAGCTTGGGGGGGGCCACAGAGACCCAGTACTTC. This codes for CASSLGGATETQYF. This chain uses TRBV5-1 with TRBJ2-5; possibly TRBD1 or TRBD2 for D (6 bases each). The germline gives CDR1 SGHRS, CDR2 YFSETQ. There are 14 residues in the CDR3. The ends were cut back, 0 bases at V and 4 bases at J, with 10 bases in the middle.

This clone was picked up one time. Other nucleotide sequences from this sample produce the same CDR3. This chain connects TRBV28 to TRBJ1-5; D not certain. V shed 5 bases and J shed 4 bases, with 3 bases lying between them. There are 11 residues in the CDR3. Looked up from germline, CDR1 is MDHEN and CDR2 is SYDVKM. As DNA, the CDR3 is TGTGCCAGCAGTCCTAATCAGCCCCAGCATTTT. Amino acid sequence: CASSPNQPQHF.

The CDR3 loop is CASSTPFAQTYYEQYF. Written as DNA, the CDR3 is TGTGCCAGCAGTACCCCGTTTGCACAGACGTACTACGAGCAGTACTTC. This rearrangement joins TRBV28 to TRBJ2-7; the D is unclear. Germline V gives CDR1 MDHEN, CDR2 SYDVKM. V was trimmed by 5 bases and J by 3 bases, leaving 20 bases between them. The CDR3 totals 16 residues.

V and J are TRBV18 and TRBJ1-1; weak D call: TRBD1 (5 bases). The ends were cut back, 1 base at V and 4 bases at J, with 10 bases in the middle. Germline values: CDR1 KGHSH, CDR2 LQKENI. This CDR3 contains 14 residues. The CDR3 sequence is CASSPQGVRTEAFF. The CDR3 nucleotides are TGTGCCAGCTCACCACAAGGGGTGCGCACTGAAGCTTTCTTT.